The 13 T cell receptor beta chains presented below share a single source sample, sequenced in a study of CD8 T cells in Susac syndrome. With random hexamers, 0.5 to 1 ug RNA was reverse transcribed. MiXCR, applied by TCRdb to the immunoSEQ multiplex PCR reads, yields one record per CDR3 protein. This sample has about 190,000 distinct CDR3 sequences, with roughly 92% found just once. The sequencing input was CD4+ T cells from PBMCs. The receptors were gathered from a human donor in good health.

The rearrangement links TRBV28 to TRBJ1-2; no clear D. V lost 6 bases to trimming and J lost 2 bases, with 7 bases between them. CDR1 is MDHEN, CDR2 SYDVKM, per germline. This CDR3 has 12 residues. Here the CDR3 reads CASRPGNYGYTF. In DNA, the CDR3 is TGTGCCAGCAGGCCCGGAAACTATGGCTACACCTTC.

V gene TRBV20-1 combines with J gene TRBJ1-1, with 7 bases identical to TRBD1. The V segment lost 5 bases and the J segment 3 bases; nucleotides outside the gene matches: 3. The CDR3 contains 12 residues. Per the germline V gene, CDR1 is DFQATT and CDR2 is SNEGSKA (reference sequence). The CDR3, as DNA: TGCAGTGCTTACAGGGGTGACACTGAAGCTTTCTTT. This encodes CSAYRGDTEAFF.

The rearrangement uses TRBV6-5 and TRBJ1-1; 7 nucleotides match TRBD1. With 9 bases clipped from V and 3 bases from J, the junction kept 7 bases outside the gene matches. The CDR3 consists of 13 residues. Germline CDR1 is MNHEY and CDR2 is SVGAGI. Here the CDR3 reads CASTQGGYTEAFF. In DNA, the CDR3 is TGTGCCAGTACCCAGGGGGGATACACTGAAGCTTTCTTT.

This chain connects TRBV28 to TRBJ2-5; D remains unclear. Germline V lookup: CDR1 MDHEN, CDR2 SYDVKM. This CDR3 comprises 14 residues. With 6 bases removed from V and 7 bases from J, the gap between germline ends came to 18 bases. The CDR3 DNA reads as TGTGCCAGCAGACCGTTCGGCCCGTCGGGGACCCAGTACTTC. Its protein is CASRPFGPSGTQYF.

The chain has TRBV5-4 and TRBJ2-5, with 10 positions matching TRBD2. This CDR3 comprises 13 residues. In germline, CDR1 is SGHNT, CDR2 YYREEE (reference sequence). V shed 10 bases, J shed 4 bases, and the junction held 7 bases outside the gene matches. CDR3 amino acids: CAAQRGGLETQYF. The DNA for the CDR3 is TGTGCCGCCCAGCGGGGGGGCCTAGAGACCCAGTACTTC. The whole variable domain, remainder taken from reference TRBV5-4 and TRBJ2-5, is ETGVTQSPTHLIKTRGQQVTLRCSSQSGHNTVSWYQQALGQGPQFIFQYYREEENGRGNFPPRFSGLQFPNYSSELNVNALELDDSALYLCAAQRGGLETQYFGPGTRLLVL.

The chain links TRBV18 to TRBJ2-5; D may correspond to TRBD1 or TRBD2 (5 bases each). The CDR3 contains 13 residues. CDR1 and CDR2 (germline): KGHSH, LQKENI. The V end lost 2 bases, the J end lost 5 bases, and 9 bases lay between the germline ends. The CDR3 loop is CASSPGGPETQYF. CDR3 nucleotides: TGTGCCAGCTCACCAGGGGGTCCTGAGACCCAGTACTTC.

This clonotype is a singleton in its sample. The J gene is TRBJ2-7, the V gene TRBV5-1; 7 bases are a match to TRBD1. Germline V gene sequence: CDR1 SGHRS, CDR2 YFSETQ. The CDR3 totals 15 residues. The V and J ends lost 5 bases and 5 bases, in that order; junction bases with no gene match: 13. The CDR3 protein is CASRRTGLLSDEQYF. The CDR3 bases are TGCGCCAGCAGGAGGACAGGTCTTCTTTCCGACGAGCAGTACTTC.

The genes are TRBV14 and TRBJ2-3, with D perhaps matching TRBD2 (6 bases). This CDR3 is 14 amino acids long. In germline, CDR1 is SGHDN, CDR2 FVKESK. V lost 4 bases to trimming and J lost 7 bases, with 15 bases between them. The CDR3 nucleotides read TGTGCCAGCAGCCCGGGACTGTCTGCACATACGCAGTATTTT. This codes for CASSPGLSAHTQYF.

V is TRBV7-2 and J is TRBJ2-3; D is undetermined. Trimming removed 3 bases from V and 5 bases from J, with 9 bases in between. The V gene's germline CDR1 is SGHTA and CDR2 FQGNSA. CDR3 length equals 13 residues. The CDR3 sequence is CASSLGFGDTQYF. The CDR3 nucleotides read TGTGCCAGCAGCTTGGGATTCGGAGATACGCAGTATTTT.

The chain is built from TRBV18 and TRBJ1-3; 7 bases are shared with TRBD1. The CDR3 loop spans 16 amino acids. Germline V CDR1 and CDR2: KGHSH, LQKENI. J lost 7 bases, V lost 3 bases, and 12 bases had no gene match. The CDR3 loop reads CASSPTAGGTSNTIYF. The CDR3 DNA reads TGTGCCAGCTCACCGACGGCAGGGGGTACATCGAACACCATATATTTT.

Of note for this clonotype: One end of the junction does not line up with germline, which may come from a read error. The CDR3 is CASSLDSTDTQYF. CDR3 DNA sequence: TGTGCTAGCAGCTTAGACAGCACAGATACGCAGTATTTT. The chain joins TRBV7-9 to TRBJ2-3; D ambiguous. CDR1 and CDR2 from the germline V gene are SEHNR and FQNEAQ (reference sequence). The length of the CDR3 is 13 residues.

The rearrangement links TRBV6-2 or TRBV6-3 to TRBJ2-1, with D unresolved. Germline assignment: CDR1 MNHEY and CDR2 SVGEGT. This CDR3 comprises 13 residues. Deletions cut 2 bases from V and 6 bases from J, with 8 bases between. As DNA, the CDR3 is TGTGCCAGCAGTTACAGCTTTACCAATGAGCAGTTCTTC. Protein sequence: CASSYSFTNEQFF.

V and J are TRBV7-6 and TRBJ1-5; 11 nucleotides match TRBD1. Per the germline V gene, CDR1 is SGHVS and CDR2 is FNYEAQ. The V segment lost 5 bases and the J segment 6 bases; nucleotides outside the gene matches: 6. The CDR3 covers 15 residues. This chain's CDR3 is CASSTGQGAIQPQHF. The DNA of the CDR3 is TGTGCCAGCAGCACAGGACAGGGGGCGATTCAGCCCCAGCATTTT.